The entry below gives a single T cell receptor (beta chain) sequence along with its context. Its matching antigen is unknown. The CDR3 contains 14 residues. The V and J ends lost 0 bases and 4 bases respectively, with 9 bases between them. Germline V gene sequence: CDR1 MGHRA, CDR2 YSYEKL. Donors were nominally healthy when sampled, though unrecorded immune exposures were likely. The sample originates from a study of cytomegalovirus exposure and HLA in healthy donors. As for the study in general: The Caucasian-associated ancestry cluster held more than 80% of 398 genotyped donors. General observations from the study: In a later analysis, productive TCRs from donors in an Asian-associated ancestry cluster reportedly carried fewer N-insertions than the cohort mean. TCR beta chains numbering more than 150 were designated cytomegalovirus-associated.

PCR used 60 Vbeta primers and 13 Jbeta primers. TCRdb's table, derived via immunoSEQ multiplex PCR, lists solely in-frame clones and lacks some. This repertoire shows 90,000 to 110,000 clones, 73% found once; its top ten account for roughly 8%. The TCR comes from a man aged 35 to 55 in good health and CMV-seronegative. Specimen: PBMCs. The rearrangement uses TRBV4-1 and TRBJ1-1, with D unclear. DNA of the CDR3: TGCGCCAGCAGCCAAGATTTATACGGCACTGAAGCTTTCTTT. Translated: CASSQDLYGTEAFF.